The 26 T cell receptor beta chains reported below all come from one sample, sequenced in a study of blood T cell repertoires in COVID-19. TCRdb's table, derived via immunoSEQ multiplex PCR, lists solely in-frame clones and lacks some. Among about 90,000 clones listed, 91% were seen once. The sample taken for sequencing was peripheral blood. These receptors all stem from a human donor with active COVID-19. The donor label of this sample is uncertain.

The V call is TRBV7-9, the J call TRBJ2-5; D possibly corresponds to TRBD2 (5 bases). The germline V and J ends were trimmed by 1 base and 1 base, with 7 bases remaining between them. The CDR3 has 14 amino acids. The germline CDR1 and CDR2 sequences are SEHNR and FQNEAQ (reference sequence). The CDR3 bases are TGTGCCAGCAGCTTAGGGGAGCTCCAAGAGACCCAGTACTTC. This translates into CASSLGELQETQYF.

This clone came up once. The rearrangement joins TRBV19 to TRBJ1-5; 8 nucleotides agree with TRBD1. Germline CDR1 reads LNHDA; CDR2 reads SQIVND (reference sequence). The CDR3 contains 16 residues. Trimming at V came to 5 bases and at J to 2 bases, leaving 8 bases not matched to a gene. This CDR3 reads CASSPQGARGNQPQHF. CDR3 DNA: TGTGCCAGTAGTCCTCAGGGGGCGAGGGGCAATCAGCCCCAGCATTTT.

The rearrangement uses TRBV20-1 and TRBJ2-5; D not certain. The CDR3 has 11 amino acids. The V gene lost 2 bases and the J gene lost 3 bases, with 4 bases spanning the gap. Per germline, CDR1 DFQATT and CDR2 SNEGSKA (reference sequence). The CDR3 DNA is TGCAGTGCTAGATATAAAGAGACCCAGTACTTC. Translated: CSARYKETQYF.

This clone was seen a single time. The V call is TRBV25-1, the J call TRBJ1-5; TRBD1 is a possible D gene (6 bases). The V gene lost 4 bases and the J gene lost 4 bases, with 14 bases spanning the gap. Germline CDR1 MGHDK, CDR2 SYGVNS. CDR3 length: 15 residues. The CDR3 is CASSGSGHPNQPQHF. The CDR3 DNA reads as TGTGCCAGCAGTGGATCGGGACACCCAAATCAGCCCCAGCATTTT. Using reference TRBV25-1 and TRBJ1-5 for the parts outside the CDR3, the full variable domain is EADIYQTPRYLVIGTGKKITLECSQTMGHDKMYWYQQDPGMELHLIHYSYGVNSTEKGDLSSESTVSRIRTEHFPLTLESARPSHTSQYLCASSGSGHPNQPQHFGDGTRLSIL.

The chain uses TRBV4-3 and TRBJ2-1; D is perhaps TRBD2 (5 bases). V lost 1 base and J 0 bases, leaving 10 bases between the germline ends. Germline CDR1 reads LGHNA; CDR2 reads YSLEER. This CDR3 contains 16 residues. CDR3 sequence (DNA): TGCGCCAGCAGCCAAGGACGAGGGAGCTCCTACAATGAGCAGTTCTTC. Its protein is CASSQGRGSSYNEQFF.

V gene TRBV28 combines with J gene TRBJ2-7, with TRBD2 matching over 9 bases. Germline V lookup: CDR1 MDHEN, CDR2 SYDVKM. V trimming: 2 bases; J trimming: 7 bases; junction bases outside the gene matches: 6. This CDR3 spans 14 amino acids. CDR3 sequence: CASSLPGTSWEQYF. The CDR3 DNA sequence: TGTGCCAGCAGTTTACCCGGGACTAGCTGGGAGCAGTACTTC.

This chain links TRBV19 with TRBJ1-1, with 7 bases identical to TRBD1. This CDR3 has 15 residues. With V trimmed by 3 bases and J by 5 bases, 9 bases remained unmatched. CDR1 and CDR2 from the germline V gene are LNHDA and SQIVND (reference sequence). The CDR3 DNA sequence: TGTGCCAGTAGTATTCATCCGACAGGGAAGACTGAAGCTTTCTTT. This sequence encodes CASSIHPTGKTEAFF.

This CDR3 is CASSLDRPSYEQYF. CDR3 coding DNA: TGTGCCAGCAGCTTAGACAGGCCGTCCTACGAGCAGTACTTC. The J gene is TRBJ2-7, the V gene TRBV7-9; the D gene is possibly TRBD1 (5 bases). This CDR3 is built from 14 residues. Germline values: CDR1 SEHNR, CDR2 FQNEAQ (reference sequence). Trimming left V 1 base short and J 1 base short, with 8 bases between.

The chain couples TRBV27 to TRBJ1-6; D is unresolved. The ends were cut back, 4 bases at V and 11 bases at J, with 9 bases in the middle. The CDR3 consists of 12 residues. CDR1 is MNHEY and CDR2 is SMNVEV in the germline V gene (reference sequence). CDR3 amino acids: CASSYRGTPLHF. CDR3 nucleotide sequence: TGTGCCAGCAGTTACCGAGGAACACCCCTCCACTTT.

This clone was detected only a few times. The chain is built from TRBV5-6 and TRBJ1-2; no definite D call. Trimming stripped 0 bases from V and 2 bases from J, with 11 bases between. Germline CDR1 SGHDT, CDR2 YYEEEE. The CDR3 has 15 residues. CDR3 sequence: CASSLATVRNYGYTF. CDR3 nucleotide sequence: TGTGCCAGCAGCTTGGCCACAGTCCGGAACTATGGCTACACCTTC.

The chain recombines TRBV14 with TRBJ2-7; D is perhaps TRBD2 (7 bases). Germline values: CDR1 SGHDN, CDR2 FVKESK. Trimming removed 1 base at V and 5 bases at J, with 15 bases between. This CDR3 has 15 residues. The CDR3 DNA reads as TGTGCCAGCAGCCAAGGATGGGGGGGCGGCCACGAGCAGTACTTC. Its translation: CASSQGWGGGHEQYF. The whole variable domain, filled in from reference TRBV14 and TRBJ2-7, reads EAGVTQFPSHSVIEKGQTVTLRCDPISGHDNLYWYRRVMGKEIKFLLHFVKESKQDESGMPNNRFLAERTGGTYSTLKVQPAELEDSGVYFCASSQGWGGGHEQYFGPGTRLTVT.

The chain employs TRBV6-5 and TRBJ1-1; D possibly corresponds to TRBD1 (6 bases). The V and J ends lost 7 bases and 11 bases respectively, with 26 bases between them. The germline V gene encodes CDR1 MNHEY and CDR2 SVGAGI. This CDR3 has 15 residues. CDR3 in DNA: TGTGCCAGCACTCCATGGGGGCAGGTCGATAAGAACGCTTTCTTT. Its translation: CASTPWGQVDKNAFF.

The V call is TRBV7-9, the J call TRBJ1-6; D might be TRBD1 (5 bases). Germline CDR1 SEHNR, CDR2 FQNEAQ (reference sequence). Trimming took 4 bases from V and 8 from J, leaving 15 bases between them. The CDR3 consists of 15 residues. CDR3 sequence: CASSSSQGRDSPLHF. CDR3 sequence (DNA): TGTGCCAGCAGCTCCTCCCAGGGTAGGGATTCACCCCTCCACTTT. Full variable domain (remainder filled in from reference TRBV7-9 and TRBJ1-6): DTGVSQNPRHKITKRGQNVTFRCDPISEHNRLYWYRQTLGQGPEFLTYFQNEAQLEKSRLLSDRFSAERPKGSFSTLEIQRTEQGDSAMYLCASSSSQGRDSPLHFGNGTRLTVT.

The chain uses TRBV9 and TRBJ1-2; 7 bases agree with TRBD1. The CDR3 runs 15 residues. The junction had 17 bases not matched to a gene; V was cut back by 10 bases and J by 5 bases. Germline values: CDR1 SGDLS, CDR2 YYNGEE. Here the CDR3 reads CAPRGQVGRGYGYTF. CDR3 bases: TGTGCCCCTAGGGGGCAGGTAGGTCGTGGGTATGGCTACACCTTC.

V is TRBV10-3 and J is TRBJ2-3; 8 bases map to TRBD1. Unmatched junction bases numbered 26, after V lost 4 bases and J lost 8 bases. CDR1 is ENHRY and CDR2 is SYGVKD in the germline V gene. This CDR3 has 20 residues. CDR3 in amino acids: CAISAAARLHLQGAPGTQYF. For the CDR3, the DNA is TGTGCCATCAGTGCCGCTGCCCGACTCCATTTGCAGGGGGCACCCGGTACGCAGTATTTT.

The chain links TRBV19 to TRBJ1-6, with D unresolved. Germline-derived CDR1 and CDR2 are LNHDA and SQIVND (reference sequence). The V and J ends lost 3 bases and 7 bases respectively, with 10 bases between them. This CDR3 is 14 amino acids long. CDR3 nucleotide sequence: TGTGCCAGTAGTATGGGCCCAAGGAATTCACCCCTCCACTTT. This sequence encodes CASSMGPRNSPLHF. Combining the CDR3 with reference TRBV19 and TRBJ1-6 gives the whole variable domain DGGITQSPKYLFRKEGQNVTLSCEQNLNHDAMYWYRQDPGQGLRLIYYSQIVNDFQKGDIAEGYSVSREKKESFPLTVTSAQKNPTAFYLCASSMGPRNSPLHFGNGTRLTVT.

The chain joins TRBV2 to TRBJ1-5; no clear D. This CDR3 region has 13 residues. The germline V and J ends were trimmed by 4 bases and 7 bases, with 11 bases remaining between them. Germline V gene data show CDR1 as SNHLY and CDR2 as FYNNEI. CDR3 sequence reads: CASSVMRHQPQHF. The CDR3 DNA reads as TGTGCCAGCAGTGTTATGAGACACCAGCCCCAGCATTTT.

V usage is TRBV2 and J usage is TRBJ2-7; tentatively, D is TRBD2 (6 bases). The CDR3 totals 13 residues. V gave up 8 bases and J gave up 0 bases, with 11 bases separating them. Germline loops: CDR1 SNHLY, CDR2 FYNNEI. The CDR3 here is CASRDWHSYEQYF. CDR3 DNA sequence: TGTGCCAGCCGGGACTGGCACTCCTACGAGCAGTACTTC.

The rearrangement links TRBV9 to TRBJ1-1, with TRBD1 matching over 7 bases. V lost 7 bases to trimming and J lost 3 bases; unmatched junction nucleotides: 0. The length of the CDR3 is 11 residues. Per germline, CDR1 SGDLS and CDR2 YYNGEE. CDR3 sequence: CASGTDTEAFF. Written as DNA, the CDR3 is TGTGCCAGCGGGACAGACACTGAAGCTTTCTTT. The full variable domain, completed using reference TRBV9 and TRBJ1-1, is DSGVTQTPKHLITATGQRVTLRCSPRSGDLSVYWYQQSLDQGLQFLIQYYNGEERAKGNILERFSAQQFPDLHSELNLSSLELGDSALYFCASGTDTEAFFGQGTRLTVV.

The chain links TRBV9 to TRBJ2-1; D is possibly TRBD1 (5 bases). This CDR3 comprises 13 residues. CDR1 SGDLS and CDR2 YYNGEE come from the germline V gene. The V end lost 2 bases, the J end lost 7 bases, and 10 bases lay between the germline ends. CDR3 coding DNA: TGTGCCAGCAGCGTCTACCAGGGTAATGAGCAGTTCTTC. Translating it yields CASSVYQGNEQFF.

This rearrangement joins TRBV6-5 to TRBJ2-3; the D is unclear. This CDR3 has 15 residues. The V and J ends lost 0 bases and 5 bases respectively, with 12 bases between them. Per germline, CDR1 MNHEY and CDR2 SVGAGI. CDR3 DNA: TGTGCCAGCAGTTACTCGTCAACTTACCGAGATACGCAGTATTTT. Protein sequence: CASSYSSTYRDTQYF.

The chain carries TRBV6-1 and TRBJ2-7; D not certain. The CDR3 runs 13 residues. Germline-derived CDR1 and CDR2 are MNHNS and SASEGT. Trimming pared 2 bases from V and 2 bases from J, leaving 7 bases between. In nucleotides, the CDR3 is TGTGCCAGCAGTGAACTTCCCGCCTACGAGCAGTACTTC. Amino acids: CASSELPAYEQYF.

The chain carries TRBV7-9 and TRBJ1-3, with D tentatively TRBD1 (5 bases). V shed 5 bases and J shed 1 base, with 9 bases lying between them. The germline CDR1 and CDR2 sequences are SEHNR and FQNEAQ (reference sequence). There are 14 residues in the CDR3. The CDR3 nucleotides are TGTGCCAGCAGCAACCAGGGATCTGGAAACACCATATATTTT. It specifies CASSNQGSGNTIYF.

Worth noting for this clone: A junction boundary mismatches the germline segment, possibly from a read error. V and J are TRBV7-7 and TRBJ2-5, with 8 bases aligning to TRBD1. The CDR3 runs to 14 residues. Germline CDR1 and CDR2: SSHAT and FNYEAQ (reference sequence). CDR3 sequence reads: CASSLGQGFETQYF. The CDR3 nucleotides read TGTGCTAGCAGCTTAGGACAGGGATTTGAGACCCAGTACTTC. Supplemented by reference TRBV7-7 and TRBJ2-5, the full variable domain reads GAGVSQSPRYKVTKRGQDVTLRCDPISSHATLYWYQQALGQGPEFLTYFNYEAQPDKSGLPSDRFSAERPEGSISTLTIQRTEQRDSAMYRCASSLGQGFETQYFGPGTRLLVL.

This chain joins TRBV27 and TRBJ2-3; 8 nucleotides align to TRBD2. The length of the CDR3 is 15 residues. Unmatched junction bases numbered 11, after V lost 5 bases and J lost 7 bases. Germline V gene sequence: CDR1 MNHEY, CDR2 SMNVEV (reference sequence). CDR3 nucleotides: TGTGCCAGCAGTGTATACGGGGGGGCCTTTTATACGCAGTATTTT. Protein: CASSVYGGAFYTQYF.

The rearrangement links TRBV29-1 to TRBJ1-1; D perhaps matches TRBD1 (5 bases). V was shortened by 6 bases and J by 4 bases, with 15 bases between the two germline ends. This CDR3 has 13 amino acids. Germline values: CDR1 SQVTM, CDR2 ANQGSEA. This chain's CDR3 is CSVDRGGGTEAFF. CDR3 sequence (DNA): TGCAGCGTAGACCGGGGGGGAGGCACTGAAGCTTTCTTT.